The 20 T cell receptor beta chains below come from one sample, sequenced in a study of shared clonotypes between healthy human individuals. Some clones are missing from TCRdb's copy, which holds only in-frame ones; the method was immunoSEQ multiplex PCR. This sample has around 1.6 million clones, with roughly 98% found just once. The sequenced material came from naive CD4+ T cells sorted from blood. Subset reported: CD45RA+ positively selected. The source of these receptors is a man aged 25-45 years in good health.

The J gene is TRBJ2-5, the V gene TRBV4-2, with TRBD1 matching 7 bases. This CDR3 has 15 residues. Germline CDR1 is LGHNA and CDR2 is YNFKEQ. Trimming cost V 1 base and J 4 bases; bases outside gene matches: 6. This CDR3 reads CASSQADRDRETQYF. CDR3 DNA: TGTGCCAGCAGCCAAGCCGACAGGGATAGAGAGACCCAGTACTTC.

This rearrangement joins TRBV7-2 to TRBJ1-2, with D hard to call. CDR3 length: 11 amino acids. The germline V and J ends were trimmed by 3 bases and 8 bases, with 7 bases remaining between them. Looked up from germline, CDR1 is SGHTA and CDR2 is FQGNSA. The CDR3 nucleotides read TGTGCCAGCAGCTTTTACTTCGGCTACACCTTC. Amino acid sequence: CASSFYFGYTF.

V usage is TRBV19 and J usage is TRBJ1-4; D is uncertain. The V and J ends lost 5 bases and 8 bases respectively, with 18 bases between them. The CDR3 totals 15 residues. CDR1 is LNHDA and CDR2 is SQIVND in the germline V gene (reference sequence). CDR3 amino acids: CASSPRVGVSEKLFF. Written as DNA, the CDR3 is TGTGCCAGTAGTCCCCGGGTAGGAGTCTCGGAAAAACTGTTTTTT.

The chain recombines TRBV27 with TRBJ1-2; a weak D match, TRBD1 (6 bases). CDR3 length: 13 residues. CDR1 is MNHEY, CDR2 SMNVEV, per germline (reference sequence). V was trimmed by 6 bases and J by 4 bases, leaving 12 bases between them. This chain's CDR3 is CASSADRIYGYTF. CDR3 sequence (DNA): TGTGCCAGCAGCGCCGACAGGATCTATGGCTACACCTTC.

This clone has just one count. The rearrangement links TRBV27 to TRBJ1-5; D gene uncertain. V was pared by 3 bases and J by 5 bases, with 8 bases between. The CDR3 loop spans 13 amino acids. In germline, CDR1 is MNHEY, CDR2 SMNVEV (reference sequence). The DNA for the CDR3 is TGTGCCAGCAGTTTTGACCTATATCAGCCCCAGCATTTT. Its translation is CASSFDLYQPQHF.

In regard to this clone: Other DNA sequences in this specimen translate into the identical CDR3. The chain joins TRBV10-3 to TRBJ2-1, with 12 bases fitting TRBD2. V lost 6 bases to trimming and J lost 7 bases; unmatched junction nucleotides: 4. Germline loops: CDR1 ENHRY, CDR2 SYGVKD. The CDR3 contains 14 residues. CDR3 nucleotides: TGTGCCATCAGGAGGCTAGCGGGAGGGAATGAGCAGTTCTTC. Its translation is CAIRRLAGGNEQFF.

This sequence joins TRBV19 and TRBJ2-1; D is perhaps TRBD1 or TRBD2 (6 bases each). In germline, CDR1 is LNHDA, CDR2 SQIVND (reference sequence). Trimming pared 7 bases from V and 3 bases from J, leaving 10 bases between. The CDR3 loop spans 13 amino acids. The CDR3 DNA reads TGTGCCAGTACCGGGGGCTTCTACAATGAGCAGTTCTTC. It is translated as CASTGGFYNEQFF.

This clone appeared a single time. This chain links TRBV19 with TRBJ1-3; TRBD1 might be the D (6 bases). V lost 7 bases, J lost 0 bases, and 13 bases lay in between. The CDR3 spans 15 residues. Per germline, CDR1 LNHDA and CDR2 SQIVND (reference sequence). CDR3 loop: CASTRGSSSGNTIYF. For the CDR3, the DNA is TGTGCCAGTACCAGGGGCTCGAGCTCTGGAAACACCATATATTTT.

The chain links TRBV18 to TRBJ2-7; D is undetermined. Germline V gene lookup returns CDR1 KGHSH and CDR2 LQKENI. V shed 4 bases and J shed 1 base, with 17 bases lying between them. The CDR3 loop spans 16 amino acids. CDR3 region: CASSRTPSEPSYEQYF. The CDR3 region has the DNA TGTGCCAGCTCACGAACCCCCAGCGAACCTTCCTACGAGCAGTACTTC.

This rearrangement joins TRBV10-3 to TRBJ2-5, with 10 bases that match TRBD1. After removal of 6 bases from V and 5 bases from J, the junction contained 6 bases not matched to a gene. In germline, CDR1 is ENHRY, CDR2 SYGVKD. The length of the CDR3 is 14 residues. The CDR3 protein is CAIRPGQGIETQYF. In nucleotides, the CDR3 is TGTGCCATCAGACCGGGACAGGGGATCGAGACCCAGTACTTC.

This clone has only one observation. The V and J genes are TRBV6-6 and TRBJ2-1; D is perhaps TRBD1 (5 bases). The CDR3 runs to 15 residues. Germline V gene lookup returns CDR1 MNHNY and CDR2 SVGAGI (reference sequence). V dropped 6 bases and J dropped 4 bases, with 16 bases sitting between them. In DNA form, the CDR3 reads TGTGCCAGCAGCTCACAGGTCCCCAATTACAATGAGCAGTTCTTC. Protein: CASSSQVPNYNEQFF.

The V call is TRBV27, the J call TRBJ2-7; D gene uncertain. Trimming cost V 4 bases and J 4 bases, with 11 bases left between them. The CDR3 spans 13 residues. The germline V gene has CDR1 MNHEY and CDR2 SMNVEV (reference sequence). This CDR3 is CASSSIDRYEQYF. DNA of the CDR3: TGTGCCAGCAGTTCGATCGACCGGTACGAGCAGTACTTC.

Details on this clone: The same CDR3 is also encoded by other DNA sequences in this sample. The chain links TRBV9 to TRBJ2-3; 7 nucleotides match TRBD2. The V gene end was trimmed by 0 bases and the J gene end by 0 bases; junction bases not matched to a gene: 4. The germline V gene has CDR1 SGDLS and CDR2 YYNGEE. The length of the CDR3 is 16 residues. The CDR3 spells CASSVEGGSSTDTQYF. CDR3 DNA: TGTGCCAGCAGCGTAGAGGGCGGGAGTAGCACAGATACGCAGTATTTT.

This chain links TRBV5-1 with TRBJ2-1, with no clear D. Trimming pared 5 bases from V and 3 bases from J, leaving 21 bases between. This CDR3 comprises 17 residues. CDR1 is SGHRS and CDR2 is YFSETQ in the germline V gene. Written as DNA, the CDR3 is TGCGCCAGCAGTTTAGCCCCGGCGGCTACTAACTACAATGAGCAGTTCTTC. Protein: CASSLAPAATNYNEQFF. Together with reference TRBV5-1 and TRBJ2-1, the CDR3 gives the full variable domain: KAGVTQTPRYLIKTRGQQVTLSCSPISGHRSVSWYQQTPGQGLQFLFEYFSETQRNKGNFPGRFSGRQFSNSRSEMNVSTLELGDSALYLCASSLAPAATNYNEQFFGPGTRLTVL.

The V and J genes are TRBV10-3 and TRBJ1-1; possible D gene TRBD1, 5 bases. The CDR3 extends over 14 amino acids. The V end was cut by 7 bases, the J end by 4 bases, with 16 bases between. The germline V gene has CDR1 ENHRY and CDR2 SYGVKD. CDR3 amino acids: CAITLKGTGTEAFF. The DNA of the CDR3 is TGTGCCATCACTCTCAAGGGGACTGGCACTGAAGCTTTCTTT.

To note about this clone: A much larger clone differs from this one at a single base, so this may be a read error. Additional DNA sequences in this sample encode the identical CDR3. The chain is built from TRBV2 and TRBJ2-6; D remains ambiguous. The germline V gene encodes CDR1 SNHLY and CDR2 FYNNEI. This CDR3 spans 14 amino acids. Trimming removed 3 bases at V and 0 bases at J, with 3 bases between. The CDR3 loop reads CASSDSSGANVLTF. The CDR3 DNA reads TGTGCCAGCAGTGATAGCTCTGGGGCCAACGTCCTGACTTTC.

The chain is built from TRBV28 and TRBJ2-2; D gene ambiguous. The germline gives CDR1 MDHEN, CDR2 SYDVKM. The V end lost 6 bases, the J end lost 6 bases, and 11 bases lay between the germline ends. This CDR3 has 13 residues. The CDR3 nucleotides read TGTGCCAGCAGCGCCCCCCTCGCCGGGGAGCTGTTTTTT. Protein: CASSAPLAGELFF.

For the CDR3, the DNA is TGTGCCAGCAGCGACGTTCGGGACAAAGACGAGCAGTTCTTC. Its protein product is CASSDVRDKDEQFF. The genes are TRBV25-1 and TRBJ2-1, with a possible D match to TRBD1 (6 bases). The CDR3 is 14 amino acids. V was shortened by 6 bases and J by 10 bases, with 19 bases between the two germline ends. CDR1 is MGHDK and CDR2 is SYGVNS in the germline V gene.

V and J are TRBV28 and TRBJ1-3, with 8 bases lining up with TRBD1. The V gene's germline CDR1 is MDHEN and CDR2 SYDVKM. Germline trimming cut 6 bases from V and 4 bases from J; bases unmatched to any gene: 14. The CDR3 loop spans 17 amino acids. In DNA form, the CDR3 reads TGTGCCAGCAGGAGCTGGACAGGGAACGTGTTGGGAAACACCATATATTTT. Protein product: CASRSWTGNVLGNTIYF.

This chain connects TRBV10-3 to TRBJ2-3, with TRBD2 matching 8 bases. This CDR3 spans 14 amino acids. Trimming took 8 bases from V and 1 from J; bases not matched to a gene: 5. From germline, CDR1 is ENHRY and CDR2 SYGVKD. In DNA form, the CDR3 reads TGTGCCATCGGAGCGGGAGTCGGCACAGATACGCAGTATTTT. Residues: CAIGAGVGTDTQYF.